This T cell receptor beta chain was documented in a study of blood T cell repertoires in COVID-19. Authors' methods: Reference gene primers were amplified, and this amplification served to estimate nucleated cell counts. Produced via immunoSEQ multiplex PCR; TCRdb's table is partial and in-frame only. The D gene and trimming were derived from the DNA, and the V and J assignments and clone size from that table. The table has fewer than 65,000 clones, under 95% seen once. This clone was detected only a few times. Germline lookup yields CDR1 SEHNR and CDR2 FQNEAQ (reference sequence). The CDR3 is 14 amino acids. Trimming shortened V by 8 bases and J by 2 bases, and 14 bases separated the two germline ends.

The sample consisted of peripheral blood. This chain connects TRBV7-9 to TRBJ2-3; D gene ambiguous. This receptor was identified in a human donor in a cohort sampled during active COVID-19. The CDR3 nucleotides are TGTGCCAGCTCCAGAAGCACGTTCACAGATACGCAGTATTTT. It specifies CASSRSTFTDTQYF.